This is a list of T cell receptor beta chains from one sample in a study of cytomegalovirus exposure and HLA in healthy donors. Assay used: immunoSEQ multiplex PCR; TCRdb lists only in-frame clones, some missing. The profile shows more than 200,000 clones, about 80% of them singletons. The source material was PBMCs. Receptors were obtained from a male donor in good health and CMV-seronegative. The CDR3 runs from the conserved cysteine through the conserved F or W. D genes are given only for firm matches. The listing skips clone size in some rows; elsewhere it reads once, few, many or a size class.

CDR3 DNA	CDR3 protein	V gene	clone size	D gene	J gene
TGTGCCAGATACGAGCCCTACTCCTACGAGCAGTACTTC	CARYEPYSYEQYF	TRBV19	-	-	TRBJ2-7
TGTGCCAGCAGCGCCTCGGGACTAGCGGGAGGGTCGGCCTACGAGCAGTACTTC	CASSASGLAGGSAYEQYF	TRBV9	-	TRBD2	TRBJ2-7
TGTGCCAGTAAGAAGCGGGAGGTGGAGGGGGAGCTGTTTTTT	CASKKREVEGELFF	TRBV19	few	TRBD2	TRBJ2-2
TGTGCCAGCAGCTTGGGGGCGGGATGGAATACGCAGTATTTT	CASSLGAGWNTQYF	TRBV5-6	-	-	TRBJ2-3
TGTGCCAGCAGCGTAGGCGAGGCTTACAATGAGCAGTTCTTC	CASSVGEAYNEQFF	TRBV9	-	-	TRBJ2-1
TGTGCCAGCAAAGGGACTGACACAGATACGCAGTATTTT	CASKGTDTDTQYF	TRBV7-3	-	-	TRBJ2-3
TGTGCCAGCAGTCATTTCACAGCGGCCTCCTACAATGAGCAGTTCTTC	CASSHFTAASYNEQFF	TRBV27	-	-	TRBJ2-1
TGTGCCAGCAGTTTGATAGGGACTAGCGGGGGGTTCCAAGAGACCCAGTACTTC	CASSLIGTSGGFQETQYF	TRBV27	-	TRBD2	TRBJ2-5
TGTGCCAGCAGCTTAGGGGCACATGCAACGCAGTATTTT	CASSLGAHATQYF	TRBV7-9	few	-	TRBJ2-3
TGTGCCATCAGTGAGCCTCCTGGGAGCCAAAGAAACACCATATATTTT	CAISEPPGSQRNTIYF	TRBV10-3	-	-	TRBJ1-3
TGTGCCAGCAGCTTATCCGGGACAGGGTACTACGAGCAGTACTTC	CASSLSGTGYYEQYF	TRBV5-6	-	TRBD1	TRBJ2-7
TGTGCCAGTACCCCCGTTGGGGGACTCAACAATGAGCAGTTCTTC	CASTPVGGLNNEQFF	TRBV19	-	-	TRBJ2-1
TGTGCCTGGCGCTTCCGGGACAGGGGTCGGAATTCACCCCTCCACTTT	CAWRFRDRGRNSPLHF	TRBV30	-	TRBD1	TRBJ1-6
TGCGCCAGCAGCGGGACAGGGGGCTCCTACGAGCAGTACTTC	CASSGTGGSYEQYF	TRBV5-1	-	TRBD1	TRBJ2-7
TGCGCCAGCAGCCGGGACAACCAAGAGACCCAGTACTTC	CASSRDNQETQYF	TRBV5-1	-	-	TRBJ2-5
TGTGCCAGCAGTTACTTCCTACCTACAGGAAACACTGAAGCTTTCTTT	CASSYFLPTGNTEAFF	TRBV6-5	-	-	TRBJ1-1
TGCGCCAGCATACCCGGGACACCCCAAGAGACCCAGTACTTC	CASIPGTPQETQYF	TRBV10-1	few	-	TRBJ2-5
TGCGCCAGCAGTCGAGGACAGGCGCTGAATGGAAACACCATATATTTT	CASSRGQALNGNTIYF	TRBV5-1	-	TRBD1	TRBJ1-3
TGTGCCAGCAGCCCCGTTCTGGGACAGGGGTACGAGCAGTACTTC	CASSPVLGQGYEQYF	TRBV7-2	-	TRBD1	TRBJ2-7
TGTGCCAGCAGTCTGAGACTAGCGGGGGGGAACGAGCAGTACTTC	CASSLRLAGGNEQYF	TRBV2	-	TRBD2	TRBJ2-7
TGCGCCAGCAGCCAGCTAATGGGGCGGGAGGCCCACACACGCAGGCAGTATTTT	CASSQLMGREAHTRRQYF	TRBV4-1	-	TRBD2	TRBJ2-3
TGTGCCACCAGGTCTACTAACTATGGCTACACCTTC	CATRSTNYGYTF	TRBV6-6	-	-	TRBJ1-2
TGTGCCAGCTCACCGGCGGCAGATCCTGAAGCTTTCTTT	CASSPAADPEAFF	TRBV18	-	-	TRBJ1-1
TGTGCCAGCAGCGTAGAAGGTCTAGCGGGGTACAATGAGCAGTTCTTC	CASSVEGLAGYNEQFF	TRBV9	once	TRBD2	TRBJ2-1
TGTGCCTGGGGAACAGGGACCGGGGAGCTGTTTTTT	CAWGTGTGELFF	TRBV30	-	-	TRBJ2-2
TGTGCCAGCAGTGAACTAGCGGGGGGGCGACAGTTCTTC	CASSELAGGRQFF	TRBV25-1	-	TRBD2	TRBJ2-1
TGTGCCAGCAGCCCTCGACAGGGCTTAGATACGCAGTATTTT	CASSPRQGLDTQYF	TRBV7-2	few	TRBD1	TRBJ2-3
TGTGCCAGCAGCGACGCCCTCCGGGGTGCAGACTATGGCTACACCTTC	CASSDALRGADYGYTF	TRBV9	-	-	TRBJ1-2
TGTGCCAGCAATCCCCTCCAGTACTTC	CASNPLQYF	TRBV27	few	-	TRBJ2-4
TGTGCCAGCAGCAAGAGGAAAAACTATGGCTACACCTTC	CASSKRKNYGYTF	TRBV21-1	-	-	TRBJ1-2
TGTGCCAGCAGTTTAGTCGGACTAGCGGACCCTTACAATGAGCAGTTCTTC	CASSLVGLADPYNEQFF	TRBV27	-	TRBD2	TRBJ2-1
TGTGCCAGCAGCTCCTCACAGGGTGCTACCCAGCATTTT	CASSSSQGATQHF	TRBV7-2	-	-	TRBJ1-5
TGTGCCAGCAGCAGACTAGCGGGAGCCTCAGATACGCAGTATTTT	CASSRLAGASDTQYF	TRBV13	-	TRBD2	TRBJ2-3
TGTGCCAGCAGCTCGACTAGCGGGGGGCTTCAAGAGACCCAGTACTTC	CASSSTSGGLQETQYF	TRBV9	few	TRBD2	TRBJ2-5
TGTGCCAGCAGTCTTACAGGGGCCGGATCCTACAATGAGCAGTTCTTC	CASSLTGAGSYNEQFF	TRBV28	-	TRBD1	TRBJ2-1
TGTGCCAGCAGCCCAGAGGAGGGGCCGAATACGCAGTATTTT	CASSPEEGPNTQYF	TRBV5-4	once	-	TRBJ2-3
TGTGCCAGCAGTCTCAATCCAACTAGCGCACATACCACAGATACGCAGTATTTT	CASSLNPTSAHTTDTQYF	TRBV28	-	TRBD2	TRBJ2-3
TGTGCCAGCAGTTTATCCGGCTGGGGAGGGGCCGGGTCTAATGAAAAACTGTTTTTT	CASSLSGWGGAGSNEKLFF	TRBV27	-	-	TRBJ1-4
TGTGCCAGCAGTCCCACAGGGGGTGGGACTGAAGCTTTCTTT	CASSPTGGGTEAFF	TRBV28	-	TRBD1	TRBJ1-1
TGTGCCAGCACCCAGCATGGACTAGCGGGGAAATACGAGCAGTACTTC	CASTQHGLAGKYEQYF	TRBV2	-	TRBD2	TRBJ2-7
TGTGCCAGCAGCGTAGGACGGACTAGCGGGTCTACCGGGGAGCTGTTTTTT	CASSVGRTSGSTGELFF	TRBV9	once	TRBD2	TRBJ2-2
TGTGCCACCGGACGGGGGAGCTCCTACGAGCAGTACTTC	CATGRGSSYEQYF	TRBV11-2	-	-	TRBJ2-7
TGTGCCAGTAGTTCCCAGCGGCTGGCCCAAGAGACCCAGTACTTC	CASSSQRLAQETQYF	TRBV19	-	-	TRBJ2-5
TGTGCCAGTAGTATGGCGTCAGGGAAGGCCAACGTCCTGACTTTC	CASSMASGKANVLTF	TRBV19	few	-	TRBJ2-6
TGTGCCAGCAGCTTGGAAGGTAGGGGATTAATTCATCCCCAAGAGACCCAGTACTTC	CASSLEGRGLIHPQETQYF	TRBV5-5	-	-	TRBJ2-5
TGTGCCTGCCACTCAGGGATAGGCAATCAGCCCCAGCATTTT	CACHSGIGNQPQHF	TRBV6-1	-	-	TRBJ1-5
TGTGCCAGCTCACCTAGCGAGCAGGACTACGAGCAGTACTTC	CASSPSEQDYEQYF	TRBV18	-	-	TRBJ2-7